A single sample is the source of the 18 T cell receptor beta chains below, sequenced in a study of naive and memory T cell subsets. Study-wide results and caveats: Possibly reflecting memory cells re-expressing CD45RA, a few larger clonotypes occurred in naive repertoires, especially CD8.

Two oligonucleotides, mixed equimolar, formed the beta constant-region primer covering TRBC1 and TRBC2. Four rounds of PCR amplified the ligated cDNA using nested alpha and beta constant-region primers plus SP2. TCRdb reprocessed the UMI-ligation and nested PCR reads with MiXCR, giving one entry per CDR3 protein. The sample yields approximately 140,000 distinct CDR3 sequences, about 20% seen once. These TCRs' antigens remain unknown. Sequencing was done on a sample of naive CD8+ T cells from blood. These receptors were collected from a human donor in good health.

This clonotype turned up a few times. The rearrangement uses TRBV4-1 and TRBJ2-7; the D gene could be TRBD1 or TRBD2 (5 bases each). Germline V CDR1 and CDR2: MGHRA, YSYEKL. The CDR3 has 13 amino acids. V gave up 0 bases and J gave up 7 bases, with 10 bases separating them. Here the CDR3 DNA reads TGCGCCAGCAGCCAAGATGGGGGATTGGAGCAGTACTTC. Protein sequence: CASSQDGGLEQYF.

There are many counts of this clonotype. V usage is TRBV30 and J usage is TRBJ2-7; tentative D call: TRBD2 (5 bases). The CDR3 runs to 13 residues. Germline V lookup: CDR1 GTSNPN, CDR2 SVGIG (reference sequence). Trimming took off 4 bases at V and 3 bases at J, with 13 bases between the two ends. The CDR3 protein is CAWTDSRHYEQYF. As DNA, the CDR3 is TGTGCCTGGACGGACTCGAGACACTACGAGCAGTACTTC.

This clonotype was detected a few times. J is TRBJ2-2 and V is TRBV4-2, with TRBD2 matching 10 bases. V dropped 3 bases and J dropped 4; count of bases not matched to a gene: 17. The CDR3 is 20 residues long. CDR1 and CDR2 (germline): LGHNA, YNFKEQ. The CDR3 loop reads CASSHPEEASGSSFTGELFF. CDR3 nucleotide sequence: TGTGCCAGCAGCCACCCCGAGGAGGCTAGCGGGAGTTCTTTCACCGGGGAGCTGTTTTTT.

The genes are TRBV2 and TRBJ2-3; TRBD1 or TRBD2 may be the D gene (5 bases each). V was shortened by 10 bases and J by 1 base, with 12 bases between the two germline ends. CDR3 length: 13 residues. Germline CDR1 SNHLY, CDR2 FYNNEI. CDR3 protein: CATWDAGTDTQYF. CDR3 bases: TGTGCCACTTGGGACGCGGGCACAGATACGCAGTATTTT.

This clonotype has a handful of counts. The gene calls are TRBV6-2 or TRBV6-3 and TRBJ1-5; D may be TRBD1 (6 bases). Germline CDR1 and CDR2: MNHEY and SVGEGT. V dropped 5 bases and J dropped 6 bases, with 17 bases sitting between them. This CDR3 region has 15 residues. The CDR3 sequence is CASSPRLKGGQPQHF. The CDR3 DNA reads as TGTGCCAGCAGTCCGCGTCTGAAGGGGGGTCAGCCCCAGCATTTT.

The sample holds a few counts of this clonotype. The chain is built from TRBV11-3 and TRBJ2-2; D remains unclear. The V gene's germline CDR1 is SGHNT and CDR2 YENEEA. Between the trimmed V and J ends, which lost 4 bases and 4 bases, there was a span of 4 bases. The CDR3 covers 12 residues. In DNA form, the CDR3 reads TGTGCCAGCAGCTCAGGCACCGGGGAGCTGTTTTTT. Translated, it gives CASSSGTGELFF.

This chain links TRBV27 with TRBJ2-7, with 8 bases matching TRBD1. The CDR3 sequence is 14 residues long. Looked up from germline, CDR1 is MNHEY and CDR2 is SMNVEV (reference sequence). The junction had 7 bases not matched to a gene; V was cut back by 3 bases and J by 6 bases. The CDR3 nucleotides are TGTGCCAGCAGTTTCGGGCAGGGGGCGGGCGAGCAGTACTTC. Protein sequence: CASSFGQGAGEQYF.

The table lists this clonotype with a few counts. V is TRBV7-9 and J is TRBJ1-5; 10 nucleotides line up with TRBD1. The CDR3 is 14 residues long. From germline, CDR1 is SEHNR and CDR2 FQNEAQ (reference sequence). Losses at the gene ends were 5 bases for V and 7 bases for J; bases not matched to a gene: 5. The CDR3 sequence is CASSPGQGGQPQHF. CDR3 sequence (DNA): TGTGCCAGCAGCCCCGGACAGGGGGGCCAGCCCCAGCATTTT.

Only one count was recorded for this clonotype. The CDR3 reads CASSLAGYQSTDTQYF. The CDR3 DNA follows: TGTGCCAGCAGCTTGGCCGGTTACCAAAGCACAGATACGCAGTATTTT. The genes are TRBV5-8 and TRBJ2-3; no firm D call. Germline CDR1 is SGHTS and CDR2 is YDEGEE. Trimming shortened V by 0 bases and J by 0 bases, and 11 bases separated the two germline ends. This CDR3 is built from 16 residues.

This clonotype is a singleton in its sample. The gene calls are TRBV7-9 and TRBJ2-1; no reliable D call. V was shortened by 9 bases and J by 0 bases, with 12 bases between the two germline ends. CDR3 size: 14 residues. CDR1 SEHNR and CDR2 FQNEAQ come from the germline V gene (reference sequence). CDR3 loop: CASFDGNSYNEQFF. CDR3 nucleotides: TGTGCCAGTTTCGATGGGAACTCCTACAATGAGCAGTTCTTC. Together with reference TRBV7-9 and TRBJ2-1, the CDR3 gives the full variable domain: DTGVSQNPRHKITKRGQNVTFRCDPISEHNRLYWYRQTLGQGPEFLTYFQNEAQLEKSRLLSDRFSAERPKGSFSTLEIQRTEQGDSAMYLCASFDGNSYNEQFFGPGTRLTVL.

V is TRBV5-1 and J is TRBJ1-6; no clear D gene. The CDR3 spans 16 residues. The germline V and J ends were trimmed by 5 bases and 0 bases, with 12 bases remaining between them. Germline V gives CDR1 SGHRS, CDR2 YFSETQ. CDR3 coding DNA: TGCGCCAGCAGAGGCGGTTGGGGCTCCTATAATTCACCCCTCCACTTT. This sequence encodes CASRGGWGSYNSPLHF.

This chain uses TRBV2 with TRBJ2-3; TRBD1 matches at 9 bases. Trimming removed 2 bases from V and 6 bases from J; junction bases left unmatched: 6. Germline V lookup: CDR1 SNHLY, CDR2 FYNNEI. This CDR3 comprises 15 residues. The CDR3 reads CASSEYRGLSDTQYF. CDR3 nucleotides: TGTGCCAGCAGTGAATACAGGGGGCTCAGCGATACGCAGTATTTT. Complete variable domain (other parts from reference TRBV2 and TRBJ2-3): EPEVTQTPSHQVTQMGQEVILRCVPISNHLYFYWYRQILGQKVEFLVSFYNNEISEKSEIFDDQFSVERPDGSNFTLKIRSTKLEDSAMYFCASSEYRGLSDTQYFGPGTRLTVL.

This clonotype was observed a few times. This rearrangement joins TRBV28 to TRBJ1-4; D might be TRBD1 (5 bases). Germline V lookup: CDR1 MDHEN, CDR2 SYDVKM. This CDR3 has 17 amino acids. V gave up 8 bases and J gave up 0 bases, with 19 bases separating them. The CDR3 DNA reads as TGTGCCAGCCAAAGGGGTTCGGCAGTTTCAACTAATGAAAAACTGTTTTTT. The encoded protein is CASQRGSAVSTNEKLFF. The full variable domain, rest sourced from reference TRBV28 and TRBJ1-4, is DVKVTQSSRYLVKRTGEKVFLECVQDMDHENMFWYRQDPGLGLRLIYFSYDVKMKEKGDIPEGYSVSREKKERFSLILESASTNQTSMYLCASQRGSAVSTNEKLFFGSGTQLSVL.

This clonotype was counted only a few times. This chain joins TRBV6-5 and TRBJ1-1; D gene ambiguous. The V end lost 4 bases, the J end lost 5 bases, and 5 bases lay between the germline ends. Germline loops: CDR1 MNHEY, CDR2 SVGAGI. The length of the CDR3 is 11 residues. CDR3 loop: CASSFQTEAFF. The CDR3 DNA sequence: TGTGCCAGCAGTTTCCAAACTGAAGCTTTCTTT.

The chain employs TRBV28 and TRBJ1-5, with 8 positions matching TRBD1. CDR1 and CDR2 from the germline V gene are MDHEN and SYDVKM. The CDR3 consists of 14 residues. V shed 6 bases, J shed 7 bases, and the junction held 8 bases outside the gene matches. The CDR3 sequence: CASSFRAGGQPQHF. CDR3 DNA: TGTGCCAGCAGCTTTAGGGCAGGGGGCCAGCCCCAGCATTTT. Full variable domain (outside the CDR3, taken from reference TRBV28 and TRBJ1-5): DVKVTQSSRYLVKRTGEKVFLECVQDMDHENMFWYRQDPGLGLRLIYFSYDVKMKEKGDIPEGYSVSREKKERFSLILESASTNQTSMYLCASSFRAGGQPQHFGDGTRLSIL.

V gene TRBV29-1 combines with J gene TRBJ1-1; no reliable D call. Between the trimmed V and J ends, which lost 7 bases and 3 bases, there was a span of 21 bases. The germline V gene encodes CDR1 SQVTM and CDR2 ANQGSEA. The CDR3 has 15 amino acids. The CDR3 here is CSAEPAAAKDTEAFF. In DNA, the CDR3 is TGCAGCGCAGAGCCAGCGGCCGCCAAGGACACTGAAGCTTTCTTT.

This clonotype was recorded at least ten times. The V call is TRBV6-5, the J call TRBJ2-7; weak D call: TRBD2 (5 bases). Germline V gene data show CDR1 as MNHEY and CDR2 as SVGAGI. This CDR3 is built from 11 residues. Trimming took 8 bases from V and 4 from J, leaving 9 bases between them. The CDR3 bases are TGTGCCAGCCAGTCGGGGTACGAGCAGTACTTC. It is translated as CASQSGYEQYF.

The chain uses TRBV27 and TRBJ2-1; TRBD2 matches 9 bases. The CDR3 loop spans 15 amino acids. The V and J ends lost 4 bases and 7 bases, in that order; junction bases with no gene match: 8. CDR1 MNHEY and CDR2 SMNVEV come from the germline V gene (reference sequence). The chain's CDR3 is CASSSASGTSNEQFF. The CDR3 coding sequence is TGTGCCAGCAGTTCGGCTAGCGGGACTAGTAATGAGCAGTTCTTC.